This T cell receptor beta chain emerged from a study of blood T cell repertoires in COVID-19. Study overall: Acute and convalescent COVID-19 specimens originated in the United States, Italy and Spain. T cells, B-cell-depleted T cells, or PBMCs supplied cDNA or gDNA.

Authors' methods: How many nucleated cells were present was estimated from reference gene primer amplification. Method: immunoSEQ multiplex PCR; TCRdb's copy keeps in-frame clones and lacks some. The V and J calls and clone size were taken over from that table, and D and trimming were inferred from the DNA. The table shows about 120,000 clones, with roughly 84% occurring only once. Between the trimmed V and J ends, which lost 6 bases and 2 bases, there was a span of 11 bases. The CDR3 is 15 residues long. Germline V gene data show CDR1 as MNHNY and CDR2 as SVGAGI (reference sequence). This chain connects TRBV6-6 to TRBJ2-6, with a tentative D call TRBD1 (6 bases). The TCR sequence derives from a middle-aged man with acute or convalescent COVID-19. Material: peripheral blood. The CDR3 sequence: CASRPEGAGANVLTF. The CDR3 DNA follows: TGTGCCAGCAGGCCCGAGGGGGCTGGGGCCAACGTCCTGACTTTC.